The 14 T cell receptor beta chains in this list originate from one sample, sequenced in a study of blood T cell repertoires in COVID-19. Data came from immunoSEQ multiplex PCR; TCRdb stores just in-frame clones and leaves some out. Of about 240,000 clones in the sample, approximately 86% were seen once. Material for sequencing was PBMCs or T cells enriched from blood (not recorded which). Receptors originate from a woman between 35 and 50 years old with acute COVID-19.

The chain recombines TRBV25-1 with TRBJ2-3; 8 positions match TRBD2. V was pared by 6 bases and J by 5 bases, with 4 bases of the junction left unmatched. CDR3 size: 13 residues. Germline values: CDR1 MGHDK, CDR2 SYGVNS. The CDR3, as DNA: TGTGCCAGCAGCGGGAGGGCCAGAGATACGCAGTATTTT. Its translation: CASSGRARDTQYF.

The V call is TRBV5-6, the J call TRBJ1-1; TRBD1 aligns across 7 bases. Trimming removed 4 bases from V and 4 bases from J; junction bases left unmatched: 10. Per the germline V gene, CDR1 is SGHDT and CDR2 is YYEEEE. The CDR3 is 15 residues long. This CDR3 reads CASSSSPGTATEAFF. The CDR3 bases are TGTGCCAGCAGCAGTTCCCCCGGGACAGCCACTGAAGCTTTCTTT.

This chain links TRBV6-5 with TRBJ1-2; no definite D call. Trimming pared 0 bases from V and 1 base from J, leaving 9 bases between. CDR3 size: 15 residues. CDR1 is MNHEY and CDR2 is SVGAGI in the germline V gene. The CDR3, as DNA: TGTGCCAGCAGTTACTCGATCGGCGGTAACTATGGCTACACCTTC. Amino acids: CASSYSIGGNYGYTF.

The chain carries TRBV7-9 and TRBJ1-5; 7 bases are shared with TRBD1. This CDR3 region has 14 residues. Trimming took 4 bases from V and 5 from J; bases not matched to a gene: 5. CDR1 SEHNR and CDR2 FQNEAQ come from the germline V gene (reference sequence). The CDR3 DNA reads TGTGCCAGCAGCTCCCGGGACAGTCATCAGCCCCAGCATTTT. Its translation is CASSSRDSHQPQHF.

The chain employs TRBV12-3 or TRBV12-4 and TRBJ1-1; D perhaps matches TRBD1 (6 bases). The ends were cut back, 4 bases at V and 5 bases at J, with 11 bases in the middle. This CDR3 spans 13 amino acids. CDR3 sequence (DNA): TGTGCCAGCAGTTCTAACAGGGTTACTGAAGCTTTCTTT. As protein: CASSSNRVTEAFF.

This chain's CDR3 is CASSLYGWASGTYEQYF. Here the CDR3 DNA reads TGTGCCAGCAGCTTATACGGGTGGGCTAGCGGAACCTACGAGCAGTACTTC. The chain uses TRBV7-9 and TRBJ2-7; TRBD2 aligns across 7 bases. V dropped 2 bases and J dropped 2; count of bases not matched to a gene: 12. The CDR3 totals 17 residues. Germline V gene lookup returns CDR1 SEHNR and CDR2 FQNEAQ (reference sequence).

The chain's CDR3 is CVRSPRLGLAKNIQYF. As DNA, the CDR3 is TGTGTCAGAAGCCCCAGACTCGGACTAGCCAAAAACATTCAGTACTTC. V and J are TRBV7-5 and TRBJ2-4; TRBD2 is the table's D call and was not checked against the DNA. TRBV7-5 is marked as a pseudogene. The CDR3 consists of 16 residues.

The chain combines TRBV27 with TRBJ2-3; 12 bases are shared with TRBD2. The CDR3 runs to 16 residues. The V and J ends lost 4 bases and 5 bases, in that order; junction bases with no gene match: 7. Germline values: CDR1 MNHEY, CDR2 SMNVEV (reference sequence). CDR3 coding DNA: TGTGCCAGCAGTTCAAGACTAGCGGGAGTGATAGATACGCAGTATTTT. Amino acids: CASSSRLAGVIDTQYF.

V is TRBV19 and J is TRBJ2-1; the D gene is possibly TRBD2 (6 bases). Trimming removed 5 bases at V and 0 bases at J, with 14 bases between. CDR1 and CDR2 from the germline V gene are LNHDA and SQIVND (reference sequence). This CDR3 has 16 residues. CDR3 protein: CASSFSAGRSYNEQFF. The CDR3 DNA is TGTGCCAGTAGTTTCTCAGCGGGCCGCTCCTACAATGAGCAGTTCTTC.

This clone was seen once. This sequence joins TRBV6-1 and TRBJ2-3, with TRBD2 matching over 11 bases. CDR1 and CDR2 from the germline V gene are MNHNS and SASEGT. There are 17 residues in the CDR3. Trimming cost V 2 bases and J 2 bases; bases outside gene matches: 6. CDR3 bases: TGTGCCAGCAGTGAATTGGGGACTAGCGGCTACACAGATACGCAGTATTTT. Its translation: CASSELGTSGYTDTQYF.

The count of this clone is one. V usage is TRBV19 and J usage is TRBJ2-1; D possibly corresponds to TRBD1 (6 bases). Trimming removed 3 bases from V and 8 bases from J, with 11 bases in between. There are 13 residues in the CDR3. Germline-derived CDR1 and CDR2 are LNHDA and SQIVND (reference sequence). The CDR3 is CASSMVRGDEQFF. DNA of the CDR3: TGTGCCAGTAGTATGGTCAGGGGCGATGAGCAGTTCTTC.

This clone came up once. The chain combines TRBV10-3 with TRBJ2-3; the D is unclear. Trimming took 8 bases from V and 2 from J, leaving 11 bases between them. The CDR3 is 13 amino acids. CDR1 and CDR2 (germline): ENHRY, SYGVKD. The CDR3 sequence: CAIGEEYTDTQYF. CDR3 DNA: TGTGCCATCGGCGAGGAGTACACAGATACGCAGTATTTT.

The chain carries TRBV19 and TRBJ1-1, with a weak D call TRBD1 (5 bases). The CDR3 is made up of 13 amino acids. Germline V gene data show CDR1 as LNHDA and CDR2 as SQIVND (reference sequence). Trimming shortened V by 10 bases and J by 3 bases, and 15 bases separated the two germline ends. The CDR3 sequence is CATRRVGDTEAFF. CDR3 in DNA: TGTGCCACCAGGAGAGTAGGGGACACTGAAGCTTTCTTT.

The chain joins TRBV7-2 to TRBJ1-6, with 7 nucleotides matching TRBD1. V lost 1 base and J lost 6; bases outside the gene matches: 0. This CDR3 is built from 14 residues. From germline, CDR1 is SGHTA and CDR2 FQGNSA. CDR3 sequence reads: CASSLDRGNSPLHF. CDR3 DNA: TGTGCCAGCAGCTTAGACAGGGGTAATTCACCCCTCCACTTT.